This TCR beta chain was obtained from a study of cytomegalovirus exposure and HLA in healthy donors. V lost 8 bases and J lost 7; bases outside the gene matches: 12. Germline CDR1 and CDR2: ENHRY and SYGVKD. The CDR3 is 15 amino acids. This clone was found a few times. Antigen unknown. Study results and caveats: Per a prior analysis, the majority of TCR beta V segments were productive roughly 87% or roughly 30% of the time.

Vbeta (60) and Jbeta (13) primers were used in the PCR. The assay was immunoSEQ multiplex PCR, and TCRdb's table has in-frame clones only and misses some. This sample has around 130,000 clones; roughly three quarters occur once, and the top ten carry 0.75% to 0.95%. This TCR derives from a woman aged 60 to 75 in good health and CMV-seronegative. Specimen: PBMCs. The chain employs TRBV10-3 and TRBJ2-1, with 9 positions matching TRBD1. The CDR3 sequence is CAIRERGQGENEQFF. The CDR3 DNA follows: TGTGCCATCCGGGAGAGGGGACAGGGTGAGAATGAGCAGTTCTTC.